A single sample is the source of the 2 T cell receptor beta chains below, sequenced in a study of T cells in localized non-small cell lung cancer. The repertoire was sequenced with immunoSEQ multiplex PCR; TCRdb's copy has only in-frame clones and lacks some. The table has fewer than 35,000 clones, about nine tenths seen once; the top ten hold around a sixth. The sample in question was peripheral blood mononuclear cells, obtained before any cancer treatment. These receptors all come from a man between 40 and 69 years old with stage III lung adenocarcinoma.

The J gene is TRBJ1-1, the V gene TRBV7-2; D is unresolved. V lost 3 bases and J 4 bases, leaving 12 bases between the germline ends. This CDR3 comprises 14 residues. The germline V gene encodes CDR1 SGHTA and CDR2 FQGNSA. The CDR3 region is CASSFNWVSTEAFF. The CDR3 coding sequence is TGTGCCAGCAGCTTTAACTGGGTTAGCACTGAAGCTTTCTTT.

This chain joins TRBV5-1 and TRBJ2-5, with 9 nucleotides matching TRBD1. CDR1 is SGHRS, CDR2 YFSETQ, per germline. This CDR3 comprises 14 residues. With V trimmed by 4 bases and J by 7 bases, 8 bases remained unmatched. The CDR3 spells CASSPGDRVGTQYF. The CDR3 nucleotides are TGCGCCAGCAGCCCCGGGGACAGGGTGGGGACCCAGTACTTC.